This T cell receptor beta chain was identified during a study of cytotoxic CD8 clonotypes in ibrutinib-treated CLL. Overall study context: Across the patients, roughly ten were relapsed/refractory, under 16 treatment-naive and roughly 17 IGHV unmutated. Collecting the response samples happened after a median roughly eleven months of treatment, with a range of 6 to 36.

Study findings and constraints: Ibrutinib response saw clonality rise, and progression saw it return toward baseline.

This clone was seen only a few times. Its antigen is currently unknown. Here immunoSEQ multiplex PCR was the method, and the copy in TCRdb shows in-frame clones only, minus some. The sample has about 160,000 clones, more than 65% seen once. This sequence originates from a human donor with chronic lymphocytic leukemia. This specimen consisted of PBMCs, obtained after 12 months of ibrutinib treatment.

The CDR3 protein is CASSLSAPAAFF. The CDR3 DNA follows: TGTGCCAGCAGCTTATCGGCCCCGGCCGCTTTCTTT. V is TRBV5-8 and J is TRBJ1-1, with D hard to call. Per germline, CDR1 SGHTS and CDR2 YDEGEE. Trimming pared 2 bases from V and 11 bases from J, leaving 13 bases between. The CDR3 contains 12 residues.